This TCR beta chain comes out of a study of T cell repertoires in cytomegalovirus infection. On the study more broadly: In the study, CMV epitopes included recently identified HLA-C-restricted and well-studied HLA-B-restricted ones.

Comments on this clonotype: Its antigen is as yet unknown.

TCRdb re-called the reads with MiXCR, one entry per CDR3 protein. The sample holds approximately 600,000 distinct CDR3 sequences, 40% seen once. V was cut by 5 bases and J by 0 bases, with 14 bases left in between. The length of the CDR3 is 16 residues. Germline V gene lookup returns CDR1 MNHEY and CDR2 SMNVEV (reference sequence). Here the sequenced sample was cultured PBMCs, taken from culture after CMV antigen stimulation. The source of this sequence is a human donor in good health (CMV status not recorded). Some clones in this sample may be carry-over from other donors' samples. The chain joins TRBV27 to TRBJ2-4; a weak D match, TRBD1 (5 bases). The CDR3 region has the DNA TGTGCCAGCAGTGCACAGGCCCTCCTAGCCAAAAACATTCAGTACTTC. It translates to CASSAQALLAKNIQYF.